The 23 T cell receptor beta chains below all came from one sample that was sequenced in a study of cytomegalovirus exposure and HLA in healthy donors. The PCR had 60 Vbeta and 13 Jbeta primers. Produced via immunoSEQ multiplex PCR; TCRdb's table is partial and in-frame only. Of over 45,000 clones in the sample, roughly 80% were seen once. Sample: PBMCs. Receptors originate from a man between 25 and 39 years old in good health and CMV-seronegative.

This clone was seen once. V usage is TRBV28 and J usage is TRBJ2-7; 9 bases fit TRBD1. Trimming took 4 bases from V and 4 from J; bases not matched to a gene: 8. The germline V gene encodes CDR1 MDHEN and CDR2 SYDVKM. The CDR3 is made up of 15 amino acids. Written as DNA, the CDR3 is TGTGCCAGCAGTTCCAGACAGGGGGGCCTTTACGAGCAGTACTTC. Its translation: CASSSRQGGLYEQYF.

The rearrangement links TRBV30 to TRBJ2-7, with TRBD1 identical over 7 bases. The CDR3 has 15 residues. V lost 3 bases, J lost 2 bases, and 10 bases stayed unmatched. The germline CDR1 and CDR2 sequences are GTSNPN and SVGIG (reference sequence). CDR3 protein: CAWRKPPTGTYEQYF. DNA for the CDR3: TGTGCCTGGAGGAAGCCACCGACAGGGACCTACGAGCAGTACTTC.

CDR3: CASSESWGDSGGIGNQPQHF. DNA of the CDR3: TGTGCCAGCAGTGAATCGTGGGGGGACAGCGGGGGTATTGGCAATCAGCCCCAGCATTTT. This chain links TRBV2 with TRBJ1-5; 7 nucleotides line up with TRBD1. The V segment lost 2 bases and the J segment 2 bases; nucleotides outside the gene matches: 18. This CDR3 is 20 amino acids long. The germline V gene encodes CDR1 SNHLY and CDR2 FYNNEI.

In its sample, this clone was seen a few times. As DNA, the CDR3 is TGCGCCAGCAGCCCACAAGGAGGGGAGGAGAATGAAAAACTGTTTTTT. It encodes CASSPQGGEENEKLFF. The chain joins TRBV5-1 to TRBJ1-4, with D possibly matching TRBD1 (5 bases). Trimming cost V 4 bases and J 5 bases, with 18 bases left between them. The CDR3 loop spans 16 amino acids. Per germline, CDR1 SGHRS and CDR2 YFSETQ.

This chain connects TRBV7-9 to TRBJ1-5; a weak D match, TRBD1 (5 bases). With 4 bases removed from V and 5 bases from J, the gap between germline ends came to 6 bases. This CDR3 is 12 amino acids long. In germline, CDR1 is SEHNR, CDR2 FQNEAQ (reference sequence). CDR3 loop: CASSSTDQPQHF. The DNA of the CDR3 is TGTGCCAGCAGCTCGACAGATCAGCCCCAGCATTTT.

V is TRBV27 and J is TRBJ1-5; D may be TRBD1 (6 bases). Germline CDR1 reads MNHEY; CDR2 reads SMNVEV (reference sequence). V lost 5 bases and J 2 bases, leaving 10 bases between the germline ends. The CDR3 runs 14 residues. CDR3 loop: CASSRDIRNQPQHF. CDR3 coding DNA: TGTGCCAGCAGTCGGGACATCCGCAATCAGCCCCAGCATTTT.

The genes are TRBV5-8 and TRBJ1-5, with TRBD1 matching 7 bases. Looked up from germline, CDR1 is SGHTS and CDR2 is YDEGEE. This CDR3 is built from 15 residues. The V and J ends lost 2 bases and 0 bases, in that order; junction bases with no gene match: 2. The CDR3 loop reads CASSFGDSSNQPQHF. CDR3 DNA: TGTGCCAGCAGCTTTGGGGACAGTAGCAATCAGCCCCAGCATTTT.

The J gene is TRBJ1-5, the V gene TRBV12-5, with D unresolved. V gave up 6 bases and J gave up 3 bases, with 9 bases separating them. In germline, CDR1 is LGHNT, CDR2 FRNRAP. The CDR3 has 13 amino acids. Written as DNA, the CDR3 is TGTGCTAGTGGCGAAGCCCCCAATCAGCCCCAGCATTTT. Its protein is CASGEAPNQPQHF. Variable domain in full (rest from reference TRBV12-5 and TRBJ1-5): DARVTQTPRHKVTEMGQEVTMRCQPILGHNTVFWYRQTMMQGLELLAYFRNRAPLDDSGMPKDRFSAEMPDATLATLKIQPSEPRDSAVYFCASGEAPNQPQHFGDGTRLSIL.

The CDR3 is CASSEGQGDKNIQYF. The CDR3 DNA is TGTGCCAGCTCCGAGGGACAGGGGGACAAAAACATTCAGTACTTC. The chain uses TRBV18 and TRBJ2-4; TRBD1 matches 11 bases. Trimming cost V 6 bases and J 3 bases; bases outside gene matches: 4. CDR1 and CDR2 from the germline V gene are KGHSH and LQKENI. The CDR3 consists of 15 residues.

The rearrangement uses TRBV5-6 and TRBJ2-1; perhaps TRBD2 as D (5 bases). The CDR3 is 16 residues long. The V gene lost 5 bases and the J gene lost 0 bases, with 15 bases spanning the gap. Germline V CDR1 and CDR2: SGHDT, YYEEEE. CDR3 sequence reads: CASSSWPTISYNEQFF. The CDR3 coding sequence is TGTGCCAGCAGTTCCTGGCCGACTATCTCCTACAATGAGCAGTTCTTC.

This clone was observed a handful of times. The chain employs TRBV29-1 and TRBJ1-1; 7 nucleotides agree with TRBD1. The junction had 10 bases not matched to a gene; V was cut back by 8 bases and J by 4 bases. This CDR3 spans 13 amino acids. CDR1 is SQVTM and CDR2 is ANQGSEA in the germline V gene. The DNA of the CDR3 is TGCAGCACTCGACAGGGAACGAGCACTGAAGCTTTCTTT. Its protein is CSTRQGTSTEAFF.

The rearrangement links TRBV2 to TRBJ1-6; the match to TRBD1 covers 7 bases. Trimming removed 2 bases from V and 7 bases from J; junction bases left unmatched: 11. The CDR3 covers 17 residues. The germline V gene has CDR1 SNHLY and CDR2 FYNNEI. CDR3 loop: CASSETSQGFRNSPLHF. The CDR3 DNA follows: TGTGCCAGCAGTGAAACATCACAGGGGTTCAGGAATTCACCCCTCCACTTT. Combining the CDR3 with reference TRBV2 and TRBJ1-6 gives the whole variable domain EPEVTQTPSHQVTQMGQEVILRCVPISNHLYFYWYRQILGQKVEFLVSFYNNEISEKSEIFDDQFSVERPDGSNFTLKIRSTKLEDSAMYFCASSETSQGFRNSPLHFGNGTRLTVT.

The V and J genes are TRBV7-3 and TRBJ2-3, with D hard to call. The CDR3 has 14 amino acids. Trimming shortened V by 2 bases and J by 2 bases, and 8 bases separated the two germline ends. The V gene's germline CDR1 is SGHTA and CDR2 FQGTGA. The CDR3 bases are TGTGCCAGCAGCTTAGGCGGTAACACAGATACGCAGTATTTT. This encodes CASSLGGNTDTQYF.

The chain couples TRBV5-1 to TRBJ2-7; D perhaps matches TRBD2 (6 bases). The germline gives CDR1 SGHRS, CDR2 YFSETQ. The CDR3 is 13 residues long. Trimming took 4 bases from V and 3 from J, leaving 11 bases between them. CDR3 amino acids: CASSLGTDYEQYF. Here the CDR3 DNA reads TGCGCCAGCAGCCTCGGGACTGACTACGAGCAGTACTTC.

This clone appeared a few times. The V and J genes are TRBV6-5 and TRBJ2-1; 7 nucleotides match TRBD2. Germline V CDR1 and CDR2: MNHEY, SVGAGI. The CDR3 consists of 15 residues. V dropped 5 bases and J dropped 0; count of bases not matched to a gene: 4. The DNA of the CDR3 is TGTGCCAGCAGTGTTACGGGAGGCTCCTACAATGAGCAGTTCTTC. The encoded protein is CASSVTGGSYNEQFF.

This clone appeared a single time. This chain links TRBV9 with TRBJ2-1; tentative D call: TRBD2 (5 bases). Between the trimmed V and J ends, which lost 4 bases and 0 bases, there was a span of 11 bases. This CDR3 spans 15 amino acids. Germline V gene sequence: CDR1 SGDLS, CDR2 YYNGEE. The CDR3 sequence is CASSTSGFSYNEQFF. CDR3 DNA sequence: TGTGCCAGCAGCACCAGCGGTTTCTCCTACAATGAGCAGTTCTTC.

This rearrangement joins TRBV13 to TRBJ2-5, with a weak D call TRBD2 (6 bases). CDR3 length equals 15 residues. Germline V gives CDR1 PRHDT, CDR2 FYEKMQ (reference sequence). Trimming removed 5 bases at V and 3 bases at J, with 16 bases between. CDR3 in amino acids: CASSPAGHSKETQYF. DNA of the CDR3: TGTGCCAGCAGCCCAGCGGGCCACTCTAAAGAGACCCAGTACTTC.

The V call is TRBV9, the J call TRBJ1-5; maybe TRBD1 (6 bases). Trimming cost V 2 bases and J 5 bases, with 11 bases left between them. CDR3 size: 14 residues. Germline loops: CDR1 SGDLS, CDR2 YYNGEE. The CDR3 DNA reads TGTGCCAGCAGCGTCGGGGGGGGCGATCAGCCCCAGCATTTT. Translated: CASSVGGGDQPQHF.

The CDR3 coding sequence is TGTGCCATCAGCCCCCCGACAGGGAACCTTAACACCGGGGAGCTGTTTTTT. Its translation: CAISPPTGNLNTGELFF. The chain combines TRBV10-3 with TRBJ2-2; TRBD1 matches 7 bases. The CDR3 is 17 residues long. Trimming cost V 6 bases and J 2 bases; bases outside gene matches: 12. CDR1 and CDR2 from the germline V gene are ENHRY and SYGVKD.

The chain couples TRBV5-6 to TRBJ1-1; D gene ambiguous. With 0 bases removed from V and 8 bases from J, the gap between germline ends came to 8 bases. The CDR3 sequence is 12 residues long. Germline lookup yields CDR1 SGHDT and CDR2 YYEEEE. CDR3 DNA sequence: TGTGCCAGCAGCTTGGGACTGAGGGAAGCTTTCTTT. Translation: CASSLGLREAFF.

The rearrangement joins TRBV7-9 to TRBJ2-1; 8 nucleotides align to TRBD2. The J segment lost 4 bases and the V segment lost 2 bases, leaving 7 bases of the junction unmatched. Germline CDR1 SEHNR, CDR2 FQNEAQ (reference sequence). The CDR3 is made up of 16 amino acids. CDR3 in amino acids: CASSLRGTSGYNEQFF. The CDR3 nucleotides read TGTGCCAGCAGCTTAAGGGGCACTAGCGGTTACAATGAGCAGTTCTTC.

The chain carries TRBV7-6 and TRBJ2-2; D possibly corresponds to TRBD1 (6 bases). The germline gives CDR1 SGHVS, CDR2 FNYEAQ. Trimming pared 5 bases from V and 5 bases from J, leaving 15 bases between. The CDR3 is 15 residues long. The CDR3 sequence: CASSASRTVTGELFF. CDR3 DNA: TGTGCCAGCAGCGCTAGCAGGACAGTGACCGGGGAGCTGTTTTTT.

The chain carries TRBV27 and TRBJ2-3, with no clear D. Germline values: CDR1 MNHEY, CDR2 SMNVEV (reference sequence). The CDR3 sequence is 16 residues long. The V gene lost 6 bases and the J gene lost 2 bases, with 18 bases spanning the gap. The CDR3 region is CASSPLPSATTDTQYF. The CDR3 DNA follows: TGTGCCAGCAGCCCCCTCCCTAGTGCTACCACAGATACGCAGTATTTT.